This TCR beta chain stems from a study of early T cells in non-severe SARS-CoV-2 infection. The study, taken as a whole, reports: Anti-spike CD8 specificities were favored by VDJdb matching, whose results missed private and CD4 specificities.

This clonotype was observed a handful of times. Its antigen is unknown. Researchers tagged individual cDNA molecules with unique molecular identifiers. TCRdb fed the 5' RACE reads into MiXCR, producing one record per CDR3 protein. Among tens of thousands of distinct CDR3 sequences listed, around an eighth were seen once. Per germline, CDR1 MDHEN and CDR2 SYDVKM. V lost 2 bases and J 5 bases, leaving 12 bases between the germline ends. The CDR3 runs 14 residues. This receptor was taken from an adult who was a healthcare worker with PCR-confirmed SARS-CoV-2 infection or an uninfected control (not recorded which). Sequencing used whole blood. The chain is built from TRBV28 and TRBJ1-1, with D perhaps matching TRBD1 (5 bases). CDR3 sequence: CASSLAGGYTEAFF. CDR3 coding DNA: TGTGCCAGCAGTTTAGCCGGGGGTTATACTGAAGCTTTCTTT.